These T cell receptor beta chains were read from a single sample in a study of control samples from healthy donors and cancer patients. The repertoire was sequenced with immunoSEQ multiplex PCR; TCRdb's copy has only in-frame clones and lacks some. The data show some 80,000 clones, 85% to 95% seen once. The sample was blood. The receptors derive from a woman aged 55 to 70 in good health. The CDR3 runs from the conserved cysteine through the conserved F or W. The D gene is left open where the match is weak. Size tells how often a clone was seen (once, few, many) or the class of an expanded clone, and some rows leave it out.

v_gene: TRBV7-9
j_gene: TRBJ2-1
abundance: NA
d_gene: NA
CDR3nt: TGTGCCAGCAGCTTAGAGTCAGGGCGTTACAATGAGCAGTTCTTC
CDR3aa: CASSLESGRYNEQFF

v_gene: TRBV7-6
j_gene: TRBJ2-3
abundance: NA
d_gene: NA
CDR3nt: TGTGCCAGCAGTTTCCTGGTGAGCACAGATACGCAGTATTTT
CDR3aa: CASSFLVSTDTQYF

v_gene: TRBV6-6
j_gene: TRBJ1-1
abundance: NA
d_gene: TRBD1
CDR3nt: TGTGCCAGCAGGTGGGACAGACTGAACACTGAAGCTTTCTTT
CDR3aa: CASRWDRLNTEAFF

v_gene: TRBV9
j_gene: TRBJ2-1
abundance: NA
d_gene: TRBD2
CDR3nt: TGTGCCAGTGGACGGGGGGGCTCTTGGTTGTACAATGAGCAGTTCTTC
CDR3aa: CASGRGGSWLYNEQFF

v_gene: TRBV24-1
j_gene: TRBJ1-5
abundance: NA
d_gene: NA
CDR3nt: TGTGCCACCAGTGACCCTTCGCGGGGCTGGAATCAGCCCCAGCATTTT
CDR3aa: CATSDPSRGWNQPQHF

v_gene: TRBV28
j_gene: TRBJ1-2
abundance: NA
d_gene: NA
CDR3nt: TGTGCCAGCAGTTTGATTACCCTCCGGGTCAGGGACCCAGTCGCCTTC
CDR3aa: CASSLITLRVRDPVAF

v_gene: TRBV24-1
j_gene: TRBJ2-5
abundance: NA
d_gene: NA
CDR3nt: TGTGCCACCAGTGATTTGGGGGAGCCCCAAGAGACCCAGTACTTC
CDR3aa: CATSDLGEPQETQYF

v_gene: TRBV7-9
j_gene: TRBJ2-3
abundance: NA
d_gene: TRBD1
CDR3nt: TGTGCCAGCAGCTCGAGGACAGGCTTCTTTGATACGCAGTATTTT
CDR3aa: CASSSRTGFFDTQYF

v_gene: TRBV9
j_gene: TRBJ1-4
abundance: NA
d_gene: NA
CDR3nt: TGTGCCAGCAGCGTAGATGCAGGGCGGGAAAAACTGTTTTTT
CDR3aa: CASSVDAGREKLFF

v_gene: TRBV7-9
j_gene: TRBJ2-7
abundance: NA
d_gene: NA
CDR3nt: TGTGCCAGCAGCTCCTCCCTGGACTACGAGCAGTACTTC
CDR3aa: CASSSSLDYEQYF

v_gene: TRBV27
j_gene: TRBJ1-5
abundance: NA
d_gene: NA
CDR3nt: TGTGCCAGCAGTTTATCGTATGATAGCAATCAGCCCCAGCATTTT
CDR3aa: CASSLSYDSNQPQHF

v_gene: TRBV19
j_gene: TRBJ2-1
abundance: NA
d_gene: NA
CDR3nt: TGTGCCAGTAGTATAATTTTAGGACTAAACAATGAGCAGTTCTTC
CDR3aa: CASSIILGLNNEQFF

v_gene: TRBV28
j_gene: TRBJ1-4
abundance: few
d_gene: TRBD1
CDR3nt: TGTGCCAGCACCACCCTGGGGGGACAGTCTAATGAAAAACTGTTTTTT
CDR3aa: CASTTLGGQSNEKLFF

v_gene: TRBV27
j_gene: TRBJ1-4
abundance: NA
d_gene: NA
CDR3nt: TGTGCCAGCAGTTTATCCCCCCCCAGACCTAATGAAAAACTGTTTTTT
CDR3aa: CASSLSPPRPNEKLFF

v_gene: TRBV29-1
j_gene: TRBJ2-1
abundance: once
d_gene: TRBD1
CDR3nt: TGCAGCTTTGGGACAGGGAATGAGCAGTTCTTC
CDR3aa: CSFGTGNEQFF

v_gene: TRBV10-3
j_gene: TRBJ1-3
abundance: NA
d_gene: NA
CDR3nt: TGTGCCATCAGTGAGTCGAGCGGGCGGGGAAGCTCTGGAAACACCATATATTTT
CDR3aa: CAISESSGRGSSGNTIYF

v_gene: TRBV7-8
j_gene: TRBJ2-1
abundance: NA
d_gene: NA
CDR3nt: TGTGCCAGCAGCGAGGGACGGAGCTCCTACAATGAGCAGTTCTTC
CDR3aa: CASSEGRSSYNEQFF

v_gene: TRBV6-5
j_gene: TRBJ1-1
abundance: NA
d_gene: NA
CDR3nt: TGTGCCAGCATTCAGGCTACGGGGGGCAACACTGAAGCTTTCTTT
CDR3aa: CASIQATGGNTEAFF

v_gene: TRBV10-2
j_gene: TRBJ2-7
abundance: NA
d_gene: TRBD2
CDR3nt: TGCGCCAGCAGGGACGGGACTAGCGCTTGGGAGCAGTACTTC
CDR3aa: CASRDGTSAWEQYF

v_gene: TRBV10-3
j_gene: TRBJ1-2
abundance: NA
d_gene: NA
CDR3nt: TGTGCCATCAGTGAGTCGGCGGGGGGCCATGAAAACTATGGCTACACCTTC
CDR3aa: CAISESAGGHENYGYTF

v_gene: TRBV19
j_gene: TRBJ2-1
abundance: few
d_gene: TRBD2
CDR3nt: TGTGCCACCTGCAGGGCTAGCGGGATCTCCTACAATGAGCAGTTCTTC
CDR3aa: CATCRASGISYNEQFF

v_gene: TRBV4-1
j_gene: TRBJ2-7
abundance: NA
d_gene: TRBD2
CDR3nt: TGCGCCAGCAGCCAAGATGCAGCGGGGCTATCCTACGAGCAGTACTTC
CDR3aa: CASSQDAAGLSYEQYF

v_gene: TRBV18
j_gene: TRBJ1-1
abundance: NA
d_gene: NA
CDR3nt: TGTGCCAGCTCACCACCCGTCCTCGACACTGAAGCTTTCTTT
CDR3aa: CASSPPVLDTEAFF

v_gene: TRBV4-2
j_gene: TRBJ1-5
abundance: NA
d_gene: NA
CDR3nt: TGTGCCAGCAGCCAAGGGTGGGAACAGCCCCAGCATTTT
CDR3aa: CASSQGWEQPQHF

v_gene: TRBV19
j_gene: TRBJ2-1
abundance: NA
d_gene: NA
CDR3nt: TGTGCCATTTCCGACCTAAGGGAGCAGTTCTTC
CDR3aa: CAISDLREQFF

v_gene: TRBV13
j_gene: TRBJ2-6
abundance: once
d_gene: NA
CDR3nt: TGTGCCAGCAGCCCCCCTGGGGCCAACGTCCTGACTTTC
CDR3aa: CASSPPGANVLTF

v_gene: TRBV4-1
j_gene: TRBJ2-7
abundance: NA
d_gene: TRBD2
CDR3nt: TGCGCCAGCAGCCTAGGGACTAGCGGAACCTACGAGCAGTACTTC
CDR3aa: CASSLGTSGTYEQYF

v_gene: TRBV7-2
j_gene: TRBJ1-3
abundance: NA
d_gene: TRBD1
CDR3nt: TGTGCCAGCAGCTTAGCCCCTGGGACAGCCTCTGGAAACACCATATATTTT
CDR3aa: CASSLAPGTASGNTIYF

v_gene: TRBV28
j_gene: TRBJ1-2
abundance: NA
d_gene: TRBD1
CDR3nt: TGTGCCAGCAGGGCGGGACAGCCTTATGGCTACACCTTC
CDR3aa: CASRAGQPYGYTF